The 21 T cell receptor beta chains given below trace back to one sample, sequenced in a study of blood T cell repertoires in COVID-19. The method was immunoSEQ multiplex PCR; TCRdb's version includes in-frame clones alone and lacks a portion of them. The sample holds about 250,000 clones, 70% to 90% seen once. What was sequenced was peripheral blood. Receptor source: a woman aged 55-69 years with active or convalescent COVID-19.

This rearrangement joins TRBV6-5 to TRBJ2-1; 7 positions agree with TRBD2. The trim removed 6 bases at V and 0 bases at J, leaving 2 bases unmatched. CDR3 length: 14 amino acids. Germline values: CDR1 MNHEY, CDR2 SVGAGI. CDR3 loop: CASSLAVSYNEQFF. DNA of the CDR3: TGTGCCAGCAGCCTAGCGGTCTCCTACAATGAGCAGTTCTTC.

This chain joins TRBV30 and TRBJ1-1; weak D call: TRBD1 (5 bases). Between the trimmed V and J ends, which lost 2 bases and 2 bases, there was a span of 9 bases. The length of the CDR3 is 13 residues. From germline, CDR1 is GTSNPN and CDR2 SVGIG (reference sequence). The DNA of the CDR3 is TGTGCCTGGAGTTGGGGGGTCAACACTGAAGCTTTCTTT. Amino acid sequence: CAWSWGVNTEAFF.

The V and J genes are TRBV2 and TRBJ1-5; D gene uncertain. This CDR3 region has 13 residues. Germline-derived CDR1 and CDR2 are SNHLY and FYNNEI. V was trimmed by 3 bases and J by 3 bases, leaving 6 bases between them. The CDR3 reads CASSDRYNQPQHF. CDR3 coding DNA: TGTGCCAGCAGTGACAGGTACAATCAGCCCCAGCATTTT.

V is TRBV5-6 and J is TRBJ2-3; 12 nucleotides match TRBD2. The CDR3 totals 18 residues. Germline loops: CDR1 SGHDT, CDR2 YYEEEE. V lost 5 bases, J lost 2 bases, and 12 bases stayed unmatched. CDR3 residues: CASRSQLAGGLATDTQYF. The CDR3 DNA sequence: TGTGCCAGCAGGTCTCAACTAGCGGGGGGTCTTGCCACAGATACGCAGTATTTT.

The J gene is TRBJ2-3, the V gene TRBV4-1; TRBD2 agrees at 10 bases. Germline V gives CDR1 MGHRA, CDR2 YSYEKL. V lost 2 bases, J lost 0 bases, and 2 bases stayed unmatched. There are 16 residues in the CDR3. CDR3 coding DNA: TGCGCCAGCAGCCAAAAACTAGCGGGGAGCACAGATACGCAGTATTTT. Its translation: CASSQKLAGSTDTQYF.

The V call is TRBV28, the J call TRBJ1-6; TRBD1 matches at 7 bases. Trimming at V came to 4 bases and at J to 10 bases, leaving 10 bases not matched to a gene. The V gene's germline CDR1 is MDHEN and CDR2 SYDVKM. The CDR3 has 15 residues. The CDR3 coding sequence is TGTGCCAGCAGTTCCCCGACAGGGTTGGGATCACCCCTCCACTTT. Its protein product is CASSSPTGLGSPLHF.

The genes are TRBV12-5 and TRBJ2-3; D is perhaps TRBD1 (6 bases). Per the germline V gene, CDR1 is LGHNT and CDR2 is FRNRAP. Trimming took 3 bases from V and 4 from J, leaving 23 bases between them. CDR3 length: 18 residues. CDR3 region: CASGLPPSGRGEADTQYF. Here the CDR3 DNA reads TGTGCTAGTGGTTTACCTCCCTCGGGCAGGGGAGAGGCAGATACGCAGTATTTT.

V gene TRBV3-1 (or the pseudogene TRBV3-2) combines with J gene TRBJ2-1; D is ambiguous. Germline V lookup: CDR1 LGHDT, CDR2 YNNKEL (reference sequence). V was trimmed by 3 bases and J by 9 bases, leaving 15 bases between them. The CDR3 loop spans 14 amino acids. The CDR3, as DNA: TGTGCCAGCAGCCAGTCTTTCTTGGTGAGTGAGCAGTTCTTC. Protein sequence: CASSQSFLVSEQFF.

The V and J genes are TRBV14 and TRBJ2-7; a weak D match, TRBD2 (5 bases). Germline V gene data show CDR1 as SGHDN and CDR2 as FVKESK. This CDR3 has 14 residues. The V end was cut by 5 bases, the J end by 2 bases, with 13 bases between. The CDR3 coding sequence is TGTGCCAGCAGCGACGGACTTACAACCTACGAGCAGTACTTC. Protein: CASSDGLTTYEQYF.

The table lists this clone with a few counts. The chain links TRBV7-2 to TRBJ2-2; no reliable D call. The V and J ends lost 0 bases and 5 bases respectively, with 4 bases between them. Per germline, CDR1 SGHTA and CDR2 FQGNSA. This CDR3 is 13 amino acids long. The CDR3 nucleotides read TGTGCCAGCAGCTTAGCCTTAACCGGGGAGCTGTTTTTT. Amino acid sequence: CASSLALTGELFF.

This chain joins TRBV18 and TRBJ2-4, with 12 bases fitting TRBD1. J was trimmed by 9 bases and V by 3 bases; bases with no gene match: 3. Germline V lookup: CDR1 KGHSH, CDR2 LQKENI. The CDR3 covers 14 residues. DNA of the CDR3: TGTGCCAGCTCACCGGGACAGGGGGCCGCCATTCAGTACTTC. This gives the protein CASSPGQGAAIQYF. The full variable domain, in which reference TRBV18 and TRBJ2-4 provide the parts outside the CDR3, is NAGVMQNPRHLVRRRGQEARLRCSPMKGHSHVYWYRQLPEEGLKFMVYLQKENIIDESGMPKERFSAEFPKEGPSILRIQQVVRGDSAAYFCASSPGQGAAIQYFGAGTRLSVL.

The chain carries TRBV27 and TRBJ1-5; D gene unclear. Germline CDR1 reads MNHEY; CDR2 reads SMNVEV (reference sequence). V shed 0 bases and J shed 5 bases, with 8 bases lying between them. The CDR3 sequence is 14 residues long. The CDR3 region is CASSLSSRDQPQHF. CDR3 in DNA: TGTGCCAGCAGTTTATCCAGTCGGGATCAGCCCCAGCATTTT.

The chain is built from TRBV12-3 or TRBV12-4 and TRBJ1-2; TRBD1 matches 9 bases. This CDR3 is built from 13 residues. With 9 bases clipped from V and 6 bases from J, the junction kept 8 bases outside the gene matches. The CDR3: CASMTGGIDGYTF. The CDR3 DNA is TGTGCCAGTATGACAGGGGGTATTGATGGCTACACCTTC.

This clone occurred once. J is TRBJ1-1 and V is TRBV18, with a possible D match to TRBD1 (5 bases). V lost 1 base and J 0 bases, leaving 9 bases between the germline ends. The germline V gene has CDR1 KGHSH and CDR2 LQKENI. The CDR3 consists of 15 residues. As DNA, the CDR3 is TGTGCCAGCTCACCACGAAGGGGCATGAACACTGAAGCTTTCTTT. Translating it yields CASSPRRGMNTEAFF.

This clone was observed once. The rearrangement links TRBV11-2 to TRBJ2-7; D may be TRBD1 (5 bases). The CDR3 is made up of 14 amino acids. Germline V CDR1 and CDR2: SGHAT, FQNNGV. The V end was cut by 1 base, the J end by 6 bases, with 13 bases between. The CDR3 DNA follows: TGTGCCAGCAGCTTAGTCAGGACACTGAGCGAGCAGTACGTC. Protein product: CASSLVRTLSEQYV.

The rearrangement links TRBV18 to TRBJ2-3; unclear D gene. Germline-derived CDR1 and CDR2 are KGHSH and LQKENI. The CDR3 totals 15 residues. Trimming shortened V by 2 bases and J by 2 bases, and 11 bases separated the two germline ends. As DNA, the CDR3 is TGTGCCAGCTCACCAGGCCAGAACCCCACAGATACGCAGTATTTT. This sequence encodes CASSPGQNPTDTQYF.

J is TRBJ2-3 and V is TRBV10-2, with TRBD1 as a possible D gene (6 bases). There are 15 residues in the CDR3. In germline, CDR1 is WSHSY, CDR2 SAAADI. V gave up 4 bases and J gave up 3 bases, with 14 bases separating them. CDR3 in DNA: TGCGCCAGCAGTGGAAGTGGGGGCGGTACAGATACGCAGTATTTT. Protein: CASSGSGGGTDTQYF.

The V call is TRBV10-1, the J call TRBJ1-4, with unresolved D. The CDR3 sequence is 13 residues long. Germline V gene lookup returns CDR1 WNHNN and CDR2 SYGVQD (reference sequence). V was shortened by 5 bases and J by 8 bases, with 12 bases between the two germline ends. The CDR3 spells CASSPTGDEKLFF. Here the CDR3 DNA reads TGCGCCAGCAGTCCTACGGGAGACGAAAAACTGTTTTTT.

The chain uses TRBV2 and TRBJ2-7, with D possibly TRBD1 on 6 matching bases. The ends were cut back, 8 bases at V and 0 bases at J, with 11 bases in the middle. The CDR3 runs to 13 residues. The germline CDR1 and CDR2 sequences are SNHLY and FYNNEI. CDR3 residues: CASEGVGSYEQYV. CDR3 in DNA: TGTGCCAGCGAGGGGGTCGGCTCCTACGAGCAGTACGTC.

The CDR3 spells CASSLSGDYGYTF. For the CDR3, the DNA is TGTGCCAGCAGCTTGTCGGGAGACTATGGCTACACCTTC. This chain links TRBV5-6 with TRBJ1-2; no clear D. The CDR3 sequence is 13 residues long. V was cut by 1 base and J by 3 bases, with 7 bases left in between. Germline V gene sequence: CDR1 SGHDT, CDR2 YYEEEE.

The rearrangement joins TRBV4-2 to TRBJ1-2; D not certain. The CDR3 is 11 residues long. CDR1 and CDR2 (germline): LGHNA, YNFKEQ. V dropped 3 bases and J dropped 6 bases, with 5 bases sitting between them. CDR3 in DNA: TGTGCCAGCAGCCAGTATGATGGCTACACCTTC. Translated: CASSQYDGYTF.